These 25 T cell receptor beta chains were all obtained from the same sample, sequenced in a study of control samples from healthy donors and cancer patients. TCRdb's table, derived via immunoSEQ multiplex PCR, lists solely in-frame clones and lacks some. Here the sample spans about 75,000 clones, around 94% being singletons. Sequenced material: blood. The receptors were gathered from a woman aged 40 to 50 in good health.

There are a few counts of this clone. The chain joins TRBV5-5 to TRBJ1-4; the match to TRBD1 covers 8 bases. Germline values: CDR1 SGHKS, CDR2 YYEKEE (reference sequence). The CDR3 loop spans 14 amino acids. J was trimmed by 10 bases and V by 3 bases; bases with no gene match: 8. DNA of the CDR3: TGTGCCAGCAGCTGGGGCCAGGGGGCGGGAAAACTGTTTTTT. It translates to CASSWGQGAGKLFF.

This clone was recorded only once. The rearrangement links TRBV9 to TRBJ1-1; the D is unclear. This CDR3 region has 15 residues. V was shortened by 0 bases and J by 4 bases, with 13 bases between the two germline ends. Germline assignment: CDR1 SGDLS and CDR2 YYNGEE. Here the CDR3 reads CASSVGIGKGTEAFF. For the CDR3, the DNA is TGTGCCAGCAGCGTAGGTATAGGGAAGGGCACTGAAGCTTTCTTT.

The V gene is TRBV7-9, the J gene TRBJ2-5; 9 bases align to TRBD1. Germline V gene data show CDR1 as SEHNR and CDR2 as FQNEAQ (reference sequence). The CDR3 contains 15 residues. V lost 4 bases and J lost 1; bases outside the gene matches: 4. CDR3 amino acids: CASSSRDRAQETQYF. The CDR3 nucleotides read TGTGCCAGCAGCTCAAGGGACAGGGCCCAAGAGACCCAGTACTTC.

V gene TRBV7-9 combines with J gene TRBJ2-1; D is perhaps TRBD2 (6 bases). The CDR3 extends over 14 amino acids. The germline gives CDR1 SEHNR, CDR2 FQNEAQ (reference sequence). V was shortened by 0 bases and J by 3 bases, with 6 bases between the two germline ends. The CDR3 DNA is TGTGCCAGCAGCTTAGCGGGAGGCTACAATGAGCAGTTCTTC. Its translation: CASSLAGGYNEQFF.

The V call is TRBV19, the J call TRBJ2-1; 10 bases are a match to TRBD2. The CDR3 runs 18 residues. J was trimmed by 7 bases and V by 7 bases; bases with no gene match: 19. Germline CDR1 and CDR2: LNHDA and SQIVND (reference sequence). As DNA, the CDR3 is TGTGCCAGTACCCCTTCACTGAGCGGGAGGGCCGGCGTTAATGAGCAGTTCTTC. It yields the protein CASTPSLSGRAGVNEQFF.

This rearrangement joins TRBV7-9 to TRBJ1-2; D remains unclear. The CDR3 runs 13 residues. V lost 0 bases, J lost 7 bases, and 9 bases lay in between. In germline, CDR1 is SEHNR, CDR2 FQNEAQ (reference sequence). DNA of the CDR3: TGTGCCAGCAGCTTAGCATTCTCTGGTGGCTACACCTTC. Translating it yields CASSLAFSGGYTF.

In its sample, this clone was seen once. This chain joins TRBV19 and TRBJ1-2; 7 bases are shared with TRBD1. The junction had 9 bases not matched to a gene; V was cut back by 8 bases and J by 3 bases. Looked up from germline, CDR1 is LNHDA and CDR2 is SQIVND (reference sequence). This CDR3 is 14 amino acids long. DNA of the CDR3: TGTGCCAGTCAACCCGGGACAGCGCACTATGGCTACACCTTC. It codes for CASQPGTAHYGYTF. Full variable domain (rest looked up from reference TRBV19 and TRBJ1-2): DGGITQSPKYLFRKEGQNVTLSCEQNLNHDAMYWYRQDPGQGLRLIYYSQIVNDFQKGDIAEGYSVSREKKESFPLTVTSAQKNPTAFYLCASQPGTAHYGYTFGSGTRLTVV.

The rearrangement links TRBV12-3 or TRBV12-4 to TRBJ1-1; no definite D call. The length of the CDR3 is 13 residues. Deletions cut 3 bases from V and 3 bases from J, with 8 bases between. CDR3 DNA: TGTGCCAGCAGTTTGAGGGAGTACACTGAAGCTTTCTTT. Its protein is CASSLREYTEAFF.

Judged by abundance, this clone is medium-sized. The rearrangement uses TRBV6-5 and TRBJ1-2; 9 bases map to TRBD1. Germline assignment: CDR1 MNHEY and CDR2 SVGAGI. V dropped 2 bases and J dropped 7; count of bases not matched to a gene: 8. The CDR3 contains 15 residues. CDR3 residues: CASSYVKQGATGYTF. The DNA of the CDR3 is TGTGCCAGCAGTTACGTTAAACAGGGGGCGACTGGCTACACCTTC.

J is TRBJ2-5 and V is TRBV2; 11 positions match TRBD1. The germline gives CDR1 SNHLY, CDR2 FYNNEI. The trim removed 4 bases at V and 4 bases at J, leaving 5 bases unmatched. This CDR3 is built from 15 residues. CDR3 bases: TGTGCCAGCAGTGGAGGACAGGGGGCAGGAGAGACCCAGTACTTC. Translating gives CASSGGQGAGETQYF.

The V and J genes are TRBV7-2 and TRBJ2-7; 10 positions agree with TRBD2. V trimming: 5 bases; J trimming: 4 bases; junction bases outside the gene matches: 11. Germline CDR1 is SGHTA and CDR2 is FQGNSA. CDR3 size: 16 residues. This chain's CDR3 is CASSTIHSGGVYEQYF. In nucleotides, the CDR3 is TGTGCCAGCAGCACGATCCACAGCGGGGGGGTATACGAGCAGTACTTC.

The rearrangement links TRBV13 to TRBJ2-7; 11 positions match TRBD2. This CDR3 is 16 amino acids long. V shed 5 bases, J shed 4 bases, and the junction held 10 bases outside the gene matches. Germline CDR1 and CDR2: PRHDT and FYEKMQ (reference sequence). CDR3 region: CASSPMGTSGSYEQYF. The CDR3 DNA reads as TGTGCCAGCAGCCCAATGGGGACTAGCGGATCTTACGAGCAGTACTTC.

The V gene is TRBV29-1, the J gene TRBJ2-7, with 7 bases that match TRBD1. Per germline, CDR1 SQVTM and CDR2 ANQGSEA. After removal of 5 bases from V and 1 base from J, the junction contained 5 bases not matched to a gene. The CDR3 runs to 13 residues. The CDR3, as DNA: TGCAGCGTTCGTCCAGGGGGTTCCTACGAGCAGTACTTC. It specifies CSVRPGGSYEQYF.

The chain is built from TRBV25-1 and TRBJ2-1; a weak D match, TRBD2 (5 bases). Germline-derived CDR1 and CDR2 are MGHDK and SYGVNS. CDR3 length: 15 amino acids. Trimming took 5 bases from V and 5 from J, leaving 16 bases between them. The CDR3 sequence: CASSSEQRDNNEQFF. The CDR3 DNA sequence: TGTGCCAGCAGTTCTGAACAGAGGGATAACAATGAGCAGTTCTTC.

DNA of the CDR3: TGTGCCACCAGTGATCCTGGACAGGGGGCAGGCGATGAGCAGTTCTTC. It codes for CATSDPGQGAGDEQFF. This sequence joins TRBV24-1 and TRBJ2-1; 11 bases fit TRBD1. The junction had 8 bases not matched to a gene; V was cut back by 3 bases and J by 8 bases. The CDR3 is 16 residues long. CDR1 is KGHDR and CDR2 is SFDVKD in the germline V gene.

This sequence joins TRBV6-5 and TRBJ2-7; 7 bases fit TRBD2. With V trimmed by 7 bases and J by 1 base, 10 bases remained unmatched. CDR1 and CDR2 (germline): MNHEY, SVGAGI. CDR3 length: 15 residues. CDR3 residues: CASKGEGRESYEQYF. Here the CDR3 DNA reads TGTGCCAGCAAAGGGGAGGGGCGGGAATCCTACGAGCAGTACTTC.

This clone was seen once. The rearrangement links TRBV4-1 to TRBJ2-7; D is possibly TRBD1 (5 bases). In germline, CDR1 is MGHRA, CDR2 YSYEKL. The V and J ends lost 4 bases and 2 bases respectively, with 9 bases between them. The CDR3 is 13 residues long. The CDR3 nucleotides read TGCGCCAGCAGCCTGGGGCAGACCTACGAGCAGTACTTC. Encoded protein: CASSLGQTYEQYF.

Concerning this clone itself: Other nucleotide sequences in the sample specify the same CDR3. The V call is TRBV19, the J call TRBJ1-3; 8 nucleotides match TRBD1. Losses at the gene ends were 5 bases for V and 4 bases for J; bases not matched to a gene: 7. Germline-derived CDR1 and CDR2 are LNHDA and SQIVND (reference sequence). CDR3 length: 15 amino acids. The CDR3 coding sequence is TGTGCCAGTAGTCTCAGGGGGCGCCTGGGAAACACCATATATTTT. Translated: CASSLRGRLGNTIYF.

This rearrangement joins TRBV6-2 or TRBV6-3 to TRBJ1-4; 8 nucleotides align to TRBD1. CDR3 length: 16 residues. Trimming removed 8 bases from V and 6 bases from J; junction bases left unmatched: 14. The V gene's germline CDR1 is MNHEY and CDR2 SVGEGT. The CDR3 loop is CASRQWQGADHEKLFF. DNA of the CDR3: TGTGCCAGCCGCCAGTGGCAGGGGGCTGACCATGAAAAACTGTTTTTT.

The V and J genes are TRBV7-2 and TRBJ2-7, with 7 bases identical to TRBD1. The CDR3 runs to 15 residues. The junction had 20 bases not matched to a gene; V was cut back by 6 bases and J by 12 bases. Germline CDR1 SGHTA, CDR2 FQGNSA. The CDR3 coding sequence is TGTGCCAGCAGTCCCGGGACAGATGTTCCCTACGACGGGTACTTC. It translates to CASSPGTDVPYDGYF. The full variable domain, rest sourced from reference TRBV7-2 and TRBJ2-7, is GAGVSQSPSNKVTEKGKDVELRCDPISGHTALYWYRQSLGQGLEFLIYFQGNSAPDKSGLPSDRFSAERTGGSVSTLTIQRTQQEDSAVYLCASSPGTDVPYDGYFGPGTRLTVT.

V usage is TRBV5-1 and J usage is TRBJ1-2; D uncertain. The V gene lost 0 bases and the J gene lost 2 bases, with 8 bases spanning the gap. Germline loops: CDR1 SGHRS, CDR2 YFSETQ. The CDR3 sequence is 14 residues long. The CDR3 protein is CASSLGIGNYGYTF. CDR3 bases: TGCGCCAGCAGCTTGGGCATAGGAAACTATGGCTACACCTTC. Complete variable domain (other parts from reference TRBV5-1 and TRBJ1-2): KAGVTQTPRYLIKTRGQQVTLSCSPISGHRSVSWYQQTPGQGLQFLFEYFSETQRNKGNFPGRFSGRQFSNSRSEMNVSTLELGDSALYLCASSLGIGNYGYTFGSGTRLTVV.

This clone has more than one count but fewer than ten. The CDR3, as DNA: TGTGCCAGCAGCTTGGGTAGCGTAAGACAAGAGACCCAGTACTTC. It translates to CASSLGSVRQETQYF. The V call is TRBV5-4, the J call TRBJ2-5, with a weak D call TRBD2 (5 bases). The CDR3 is 15 residues long. Germline assignment: CDR1 SGHNT and CDR2 YYREEE (reference sequence). V lost 0 bases, J lost 2 bases, and 11 bases lay in between.

The chain couples TRBV6-5 to TRBJ2-2; D is tentatively TRBD1 or TRBD2 (5 bases each). CDR3 length equals 14 residues. The ends were cut back, 6 bases at V and 2 bases at J, with 10 bases in the middle. Germline CDR1 is MNHEY and CDR2 is SVGAGI. The CDR3 protein is CASSLGTNTGELFF. CDR3 DNA: TGTGCCAGCAGCTTAGGGACCAACACCGGGGAGCTGTTTTTT.

The chain recombines TRBV6-2 or TRBV6-3 with TRBJ1-6; D not certain. Germline CDR1 MNHEY, CDR2 SVGEGT. The V gene lost 4 bases and the J gene lost 9 bases, with 7 bases spanning the gap. The CDR3 is made up of 12 amino acids. The chain's CDR3 is CASSSLGSPLHF. Here the CDR3 DNA reads TGTGCCAGCAGTTCGCTGGGTTCACCCCTCCACTTT.

This chain uses TRBV5-4 with TRBJ1-4; D is perhaps TRBD1 (6 bases). The CDR3 extends over 15 amino acids. Deletions cut 4 bases from V and 4 bases from J, with 14 bases between. CDR1 and CDR2 (germline): SGHNT, YYREEE (reference sequence). The CDR3 sequence is CASSRTGQGNEKLFF. For the CDR3, the DNA is TGTGCCAGCAGCCGAACAGGGCAGGGTAATGAAAAACTGTTTTTT.